These T cell receptor beta chains were read from a single sample in a study of brain T cells in children with intractable seizures. The repertoire was sequenced with immunoSEQ multiplex PCR; TCRdb's copy has only in-frame clones and lacks some. The data contain roughly 64,000 clones, around 95% of them singletons. Here the sequenced sample was peripheral blood, taken at surgery. These receptors were taken from a boy under two years old with focal cortical dysplasia and intractable seizures. Each CDR3 is given with its conserved first and last residue. D genes are given only for firm matches. Clone size is stated in some rows and not others, as once, few, many or a class when expanded.

v_gene	j_gene	d_gene	abundance	CDR3aa	CDR3nt
TRBV9	TRBJ1-2	-	-	CASLGRDLGKGYTF	TGTGCCAGTTTGGGAAGGGACTTGGGTAAAGGCTACACCTTC
TRBV7-2	TRBJ2-2	-	-	CASSSRQGNTGELFF	TGTGCCAGCAGCTCCCGGCAGGGGAACACCGGGGAGCTGTTTTTT
TRBV28	TRBJ2-7	TRBD2	-	CASNIGALAGDEQYF	TGTGCCAGCAACATAGGGGCACTAGCGGGAGACGAGCAGTACTTC
TRBV9	TRBJ1-1	-	-	CASSVVILGTEAFF	TGTGCCAGCAGCGTAGTTATCTTGGGCACTGAAGCTTTCTTT
TRBV19	TRBJ1-2	-	-	CASSISDRPIF	TGTGCCAGTAGTATATCTGACAGGCCGATCTTC
TRBV3-1/TRBV3-2	TRBJ2-7	-	-	CASSQDAGSYEQYF	TGTGCCAGCAGCCAAGATGCGGGCTCCTACGAGCAGTACTTC
TRBV11-2	TRBJ2-2	-	-	CASSLAPPGGRGTGELFF	TGTGCCAGCAGCTTAGCCCCCCCCGGGGGCAGAGGCACCGGGGAGCTGTTTTTT
TRBV9	TRBJ2-3	-	-	CASSVRQTSTDTQYF	TGTGCCAGCAGCGTAAGGCAGACGAGCACAGATACGCAGTATTTT
TRBV5-4	TRBJ2-3	-	once	CASSLAVRSDTQYF	TGTGCCAGCAGCTTGGCCGTCCGTTCAGATACGCAGTATTTT
TRBV4-3	TRBJ2-2	-	-	CASSQVEGYNTGELFF	TGCGCCAGCAGCCAAGTTGAGGGGTATAACACCGGGGAGCTGTTTTTT
TRBV4-2	TRBJ2-1	TRBD2	-	CASSQTSGRRSYNEQFF	TGTGCCAGCAGCCAGACTAGCGGGAGGAGGTCCTACAATGAGCAGTTCTTC
TRBV9	TRBJ2-3	TRBD2	-	CASSVAGVSGRTDTQYF	TGTGCCAGCAGCGTTGCCGGTGTTAGCGGGAGAACAGATACGCAGTATTTT
TRBV28	TRBJ1-4	-	-	CASKHLETTNEKLFF	TGTGCCAGCAAACACCTCGAGACAACTAATGAAAAACTGTTTTTT
TRBV19	TRBJ2-1	-	-	CASSISESPREQFF	TGTGCCAGTAGTATTTCGGAGTCGCCAAGGGAGCAGTTCTTC
TRBV7-9	TRBJ2-7	TRBD2	few	CASSSGLAVYEQYF	TGTGCCAGCAGCTCCGGACTAGCGGTTTACGAGCAGTACTTC
TRBV6-1	TRBJ1-1	TRBD1	-	CASSEYQPGGLGAEAFF	TGTGCCAGCAGTGAATATCAACCAGGGGGCCTTGGGGCTGAAGCTTTCTTT
TRBV27	TRBJ2-7	-	-	CASSLRGLFPYEQYF	TGTGCCAGCAGTTTAAGGGGTCTCTTCCCCTACGAGCAGTACTTC
TRBV5-1	TRBJ2-7	TRBD1	-	CASSWGTGPTYEQYF	TGCGCCAGCAGCTGGGGGACAGGACCTACCTACGAGCAGTACTTC
TRBV5-1	TRBJ2-7	-	-	CASSLERHLEQYF	TGCGCCAGCAGCTTGGAACGACACTTAGAGCAGTACTTC
TRBV13	TRBJ2-1	-	once	CASSLAGASYNEQFF	TGTGCCAGCAGCTTAGCGGGAGCATCCTACAATGAGCAGTTCTTC
TRBV18	TRBJ1-3	-	-	CASSPRQGIDGNTIYF	TGTGCCAGCTCACCACGTCAGGGGATAGATGGAAACACCATATATTTT
TRBV13	TRBJ2-1	TRBD2	-	CASSSGLAPVGEQFF	TGTGCCAGCAGCTCGGGACTAGCCCCGGTCGGGGAGCAGTTCTTC
TRBV5-1	TRBJ1-1	-	-	CASSAGWGTEAFF	TGCGCCAGCAGCGCGGGATGGGGGACTGAAGCTTTCTTT
TRBV11-2	TRBJ2-3	TRBD2	-	CASSLGLARWSPTDTQYF	TGTGCCAGCAGCTTAGGACTAGCGCGTTGGTCTCCCACAGATACGCAGTATTTT
TRBV24-1	TRBJ1-1	-	-	CATRSEETEAFF	TGTGCCACTAGGTCTGAGGAGACTGAAGCTTTCTTT
TRBV9	TRBJ2-1	TRBD2	-	CASSGLAGWAEQFF	TGTGCCAGCAGCGGACTAGCGGGATGGGCTGAGCAGTTCTTC
TRBV27	TRBJ2-1	TRBD2	-	CASSQTSGRVPPEQFF	TGTGCCAGCAGTCAGACTAGCGGGAGAGTTCCTCCTGAGCAGTTCTTC
TRBV19	TRBJ2-2	-	-	CASAGVHRAGELFF	TGTGCCAGTGCTGGGGTACACCGGGCCGGGGAGCTGTTTTTT
TRBV7-3	TRBJ2-3	TRBD2	-	CASSSMGLAGGPPDTQYF	TGTGCCAGCAGCTCGATGGGACTAGCGGGAGGGCCCCCAGATACGCAGTATTTT
TRBV4-1	TRBJ2-2	-	-	CASSPVTGELFF	TGCGCCAGCAGCCCTGTTACCGGGGAGCTGTTTTTT
TRBV1	TRBJ1-1	-	-	CTSSQELPPNRNTEAFF	TGCACCAGCAGCCAGGAGTTGCCCCCGAACAGGAACACTGAAGCTTTCTTT
TRBV6-1	TRBJ1-2	TRBD1	-	CASSETGFYGYTF	TGTGCCAGCAGTGAGACAGGGTTCTATGGCTACACCTTC
TRBV5-1	TRBJ2-7	-	-	CASSLAMHGHLYEQYF	TGCGCCAGCAGCTTGGCCATGCACGGACACCTTTACGAGCAGTACTTC
TRBV6-2/TRBV6-3	TRBJ1-4	-	-	CASSYVFNEKLFF	TGTGCCAGCAGTTACGTCTTTAATGAAAAACTGTTTTTT
TRBV28	TRBJ1-6	-	-	CASSLTGNNSPLHF	TGTGCCAGCAGTTTAACAGGGAATAATTCACCCCTCCACTTT
TRBV7-2	TRBJ2-6	-	-	CASSYSSGANVLTF	TGTGCCAGCAGCTACAGTTCTGGGGCCAACGTCCTGACTTTC
TRBV11-2	TRBJ2-5	-	-	CASSAGGSPGGWETQYF	TGTGCCAGCAGCGCCGGGGGTAGTCCGGGGGGCTGGGAGACCCAGTACTTC
TRBV10-1	TRBJ1-1	-	-	CASNVHLNTEAFF	TGCGCCAGCAACGTACACTTGAACACTGAAGCTTTCTTT
TRBV5-1	TRBJ1-2	TRBD1	once	CASSTDRGPPSGYTF	TGCGCCAGCAGCACCGACAGGGGCCCTCCTTCCGGCTACACCTTC
TRBV11-1	TRBJ2-5	TRBD2	once	CASSSSGSRGETQYF	TGTGCCAGCAGTTCTAGCGGGAGCAGGGGGGAGACCCAGTACTTC
TRBV11-1	TRBJ2-7	-	-	CASSNGGRGSYEQYF	TGTGCCAGCAGTAACGGGGGGCGAGGCTCCTACGAGCAGTACTTC
TRBV6-5	TRBJ1-5	-	-	CASTRRPSNQPQHF	TGTGCCAGCACCCGGAGGCCCTCAAATCAGCCCCAGCATTTT
TRBV6-5	TRBJ1-1	TRBD1	-	CASSYSRDRVEAFF	TGTGCCAGCAGTTACTCCCGGGACAGGGTTGAAGCTTTCTTT
TRBV12-5	TRBJ2-7	-	-	CASGHREQYF	TGTGCTAGTGGACATCGCGAGCAGTACTTC
TRBV27	TRBJ1-1	TRBD1	-	CASNPTGGRTEAFF	TGTGCCAGCAACCCGACAGGGGGAAGGACTGAAGCTTTCTTT
TRBV7-2	TRBJ1-5	-	-	CASSLVGGGNQPQHF	TGTGCCAGCAGCTTAGTGGGGGGGGGCAATCAGCCCCAGCATTTT
TRBV2	TRBJ1-5	-	-	CASGPGNQPQHF	TGTGCCAGCGGGCCGGGCAATCAGCCCCAGCATTTT
TRBV28	TRBJ1-1	-	-	CARALPVNTEAFF	TGTGCCAGAGCTCTTCCCGTTAACACTGAAGCTTTCTTT
TRBV6-1	TRBJ1-6	-	-	CASSDRGPYNSPLHF	TGTGCCAGCAGTGACAGGGGCCCCTATAATTCACCCCTCCACTTT
TRBV7-6	TRBJ1-2	-	once	CASSLATGGYTF	TGTGCCAGCAGCTTAGCGACAGGAGGCTACACCTTC
TRBV6-6	TRBJ2-6	TRBD1	-	CASSYGDRVLTF	TGTGCCAGCAGTTACGGGGACAGGGTCCTGACTTTC
TRBV15	TRBJ1-5	TRBD1	-	CATSRTGGDQPQHF	TGTGCCACCAGCAGGACAGGGGGAGACCAGCCCCAGCATTTT
TRBV4-2	TRBJ2-3	-	-	CASSLPSGGADTQYF	TGTGCCAGCAGCCTTCCCTCGGGGGGCGCAGATACGCAGTATTTT
TRBV19	TRBJ2-4	-	-	CASRGELRTIQYF	TGTGCCAGTAGGGGAGAACTAAGGACCATTCAGTACTTC